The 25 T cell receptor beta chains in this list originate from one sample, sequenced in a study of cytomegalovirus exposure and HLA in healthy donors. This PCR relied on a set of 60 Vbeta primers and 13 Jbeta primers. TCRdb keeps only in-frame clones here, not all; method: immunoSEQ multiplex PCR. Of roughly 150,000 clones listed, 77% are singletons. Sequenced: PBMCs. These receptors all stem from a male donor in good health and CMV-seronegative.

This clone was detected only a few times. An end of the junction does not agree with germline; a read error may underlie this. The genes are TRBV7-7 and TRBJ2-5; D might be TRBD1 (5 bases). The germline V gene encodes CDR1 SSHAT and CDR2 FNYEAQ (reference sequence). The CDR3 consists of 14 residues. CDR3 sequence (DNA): TGTGCTAGCAGCTTAGTTCCAGGGCAGGAGACCCAGTACTTC. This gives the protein CASSLVPGQETQYF.

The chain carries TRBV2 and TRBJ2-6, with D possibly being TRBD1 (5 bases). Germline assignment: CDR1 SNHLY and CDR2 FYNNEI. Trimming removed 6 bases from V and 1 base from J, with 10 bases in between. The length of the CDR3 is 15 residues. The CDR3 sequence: CASRFGASGANVLTF. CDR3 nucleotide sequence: TGTGCCAGCAGATTTGGGGCGTCTGGGGCCAACGTCCTGACTTTC.

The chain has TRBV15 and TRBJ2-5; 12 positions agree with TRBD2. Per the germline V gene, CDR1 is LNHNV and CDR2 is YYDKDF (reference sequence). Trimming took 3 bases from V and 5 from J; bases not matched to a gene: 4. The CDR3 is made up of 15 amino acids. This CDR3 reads CATSRTSGSYETQYF. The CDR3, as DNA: TGTGCCACCAGCAGGACTAGCGGGAGTTATGAGACCCAGTACTTC.

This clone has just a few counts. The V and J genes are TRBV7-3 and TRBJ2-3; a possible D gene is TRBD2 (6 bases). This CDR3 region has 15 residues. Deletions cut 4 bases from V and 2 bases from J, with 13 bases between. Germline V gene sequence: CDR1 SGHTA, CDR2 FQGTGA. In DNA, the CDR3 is TGTGCCAGCAGCTCAGGAGGGGTGTCCACAGATACGCAGTATTTT. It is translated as CASSSGGVSTDTQYF.

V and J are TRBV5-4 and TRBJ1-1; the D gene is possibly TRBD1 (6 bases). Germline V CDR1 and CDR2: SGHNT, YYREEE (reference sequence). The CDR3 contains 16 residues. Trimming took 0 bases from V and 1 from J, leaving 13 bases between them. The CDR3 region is CASSLEGGGRNTEAFF. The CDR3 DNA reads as TGTGCCAGCAGCTTGGAGGGCGGGGGGCGGAACACTGAAGCTTTCTTT.

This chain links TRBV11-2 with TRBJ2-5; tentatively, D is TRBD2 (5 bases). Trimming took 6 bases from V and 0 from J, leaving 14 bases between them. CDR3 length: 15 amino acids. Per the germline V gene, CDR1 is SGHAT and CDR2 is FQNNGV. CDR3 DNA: TGTGCCAGCAGTTCCTACGGGGTGGACCAAGAGACCCAGTACTTC. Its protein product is CASSSYGVDQETQYF. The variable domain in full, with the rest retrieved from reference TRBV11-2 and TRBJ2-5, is EAGVAQSPRYKIIEKRQSVAFWCNPISGHATLYWYQQILGQGPKLLIQFQNNGVVDDSQLPKDRFSAERLKGVDSTLKIQPAKLEDSAVYLCASSSYGVDQETQYFGPGTRLLVL.

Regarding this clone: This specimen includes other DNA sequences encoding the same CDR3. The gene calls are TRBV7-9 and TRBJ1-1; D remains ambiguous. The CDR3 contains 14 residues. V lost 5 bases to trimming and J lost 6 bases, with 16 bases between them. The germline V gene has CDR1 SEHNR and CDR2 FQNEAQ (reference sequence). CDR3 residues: CASSSTGGIAEAFF. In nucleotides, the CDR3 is TGTGCCAGCAGCAGTACCGGAGGTATCGCTGAAGCTTTCTTT.

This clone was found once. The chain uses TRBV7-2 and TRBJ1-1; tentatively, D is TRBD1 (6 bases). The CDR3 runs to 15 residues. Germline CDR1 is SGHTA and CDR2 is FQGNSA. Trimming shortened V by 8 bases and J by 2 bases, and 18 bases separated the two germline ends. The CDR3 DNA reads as TGTGCCAGCCAAAGAGGGGGGGCCGATAACACTGAAGCTTTCTTT. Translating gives CASQRGGADNTEAFF.

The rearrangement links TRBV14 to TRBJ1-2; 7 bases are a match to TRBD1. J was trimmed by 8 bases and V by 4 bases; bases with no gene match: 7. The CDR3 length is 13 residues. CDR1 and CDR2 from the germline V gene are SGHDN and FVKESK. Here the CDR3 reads CASSLDRVEGYTF. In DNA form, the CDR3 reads TGTGCCAGCAGCCTCGACAGGGTAGAGGGCTACACCTTC.

The CDR3 is CASRPDSNYGYTF. In nucleotides, the CDR3 is TGCGCCAGCAGACCCGACAGCAACTATGGCTACACCTTC. This chain links TRBV5-1 with TRBJ1-2; TRBD1 might be the D (5 bases). The V gene lost 5 bases and the J gene lost 2 bases, with 10 bases spanning the gap. This CDR3 spans 13 amino acids. Germline V lookup: CDR1 SGHRS, CDR2 YFSETQ.

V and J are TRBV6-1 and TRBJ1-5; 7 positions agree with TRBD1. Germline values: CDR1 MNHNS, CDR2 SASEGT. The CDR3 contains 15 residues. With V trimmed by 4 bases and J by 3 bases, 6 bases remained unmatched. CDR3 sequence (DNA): TGTGCCAGCAGTGCCAACAGGGGCCCCAATCAGCCCCAGCATTTT. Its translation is CASSANRGPNQPQHF.

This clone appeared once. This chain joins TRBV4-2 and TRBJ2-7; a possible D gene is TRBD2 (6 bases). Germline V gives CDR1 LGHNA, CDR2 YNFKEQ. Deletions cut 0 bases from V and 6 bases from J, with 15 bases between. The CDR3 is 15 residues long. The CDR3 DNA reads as TGTGCCAGCAGCCAAGAGTTCGGGAGAGGCGGCGAGCAGTACTTC. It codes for CASSQEFGRGGEQYF.

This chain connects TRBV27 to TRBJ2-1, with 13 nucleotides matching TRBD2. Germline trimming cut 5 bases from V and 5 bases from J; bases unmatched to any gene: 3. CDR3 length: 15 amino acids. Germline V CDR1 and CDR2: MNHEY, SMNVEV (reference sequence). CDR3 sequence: CASSLTSGRDNEQFF. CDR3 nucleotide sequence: TGTGCCAGCAGTCTTACTAGCGGGAGGGACAATGAGCAGTTCTTC.

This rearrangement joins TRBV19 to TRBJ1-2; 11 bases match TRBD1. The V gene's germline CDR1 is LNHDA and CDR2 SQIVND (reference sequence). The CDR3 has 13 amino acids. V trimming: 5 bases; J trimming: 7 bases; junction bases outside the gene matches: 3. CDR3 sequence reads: CASSVGTGGGYTF. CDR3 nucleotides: TGTGCCAGTAGTGTCGGGACAGGGGGTGGCTACACCTTC.

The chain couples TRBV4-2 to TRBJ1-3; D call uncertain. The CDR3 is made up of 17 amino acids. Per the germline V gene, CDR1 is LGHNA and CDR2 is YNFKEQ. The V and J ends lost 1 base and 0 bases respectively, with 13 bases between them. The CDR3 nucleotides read TGTGCCAGCAGCCAAGTCCTACGGGTTCTCTCTGGAAACACCATATATTTT. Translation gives CASSQVLRVLSGNTIYF.

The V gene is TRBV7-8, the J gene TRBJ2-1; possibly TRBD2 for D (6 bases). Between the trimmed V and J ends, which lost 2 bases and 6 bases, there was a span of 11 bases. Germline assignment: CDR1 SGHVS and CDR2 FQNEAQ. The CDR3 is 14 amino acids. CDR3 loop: CASSLSPTSNEQFF. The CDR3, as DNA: TGTGCCAGCAGCTTATCTCCGACTAGCAATGAGCAGTTCTTC.

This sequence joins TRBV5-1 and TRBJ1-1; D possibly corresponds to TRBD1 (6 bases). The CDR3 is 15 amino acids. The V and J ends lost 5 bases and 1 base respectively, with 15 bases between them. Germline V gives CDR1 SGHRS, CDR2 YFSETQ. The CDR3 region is CASRVAQGRNTEAFF. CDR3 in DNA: TGCGCCAGCAGAGTCGCCCAGGGGAGGAACACTGAAGCTTTCTTT. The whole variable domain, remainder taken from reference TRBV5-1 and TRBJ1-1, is KAGVTQTPRYLIKTRGQQVTLSCSPISGHRSVSWYQQTPGQGLQFLFEYFSETQRNKGNFPGRFSGRQFSNSRSEMNVSTLELGDSALYLCASRVAQGRNTEAFFGQGTRLTVV.

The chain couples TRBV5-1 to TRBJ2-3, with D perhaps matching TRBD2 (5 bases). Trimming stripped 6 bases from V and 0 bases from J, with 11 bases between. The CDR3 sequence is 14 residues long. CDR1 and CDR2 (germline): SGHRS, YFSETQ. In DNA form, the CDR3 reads TGCGCCAGCACCCCGGGAAGGAGCACAGATACGCAGTATTTT. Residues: CASTPGRSTDTQYF. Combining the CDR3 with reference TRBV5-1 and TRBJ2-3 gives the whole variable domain KAGVTQTPRYLIKTRGQQVTLSCSPISGHRSVSWYQQTPGQGLQFLFEYFSETQRNKGNFPGRFSGRQFSNSRSEMNVSTLELGDSALYLCASTPGRSTDTQYFGPGTRLTVL.

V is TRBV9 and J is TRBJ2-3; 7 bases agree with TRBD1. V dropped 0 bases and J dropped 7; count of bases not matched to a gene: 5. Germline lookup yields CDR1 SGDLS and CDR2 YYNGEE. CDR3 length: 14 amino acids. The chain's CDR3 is CASSVEGGRYTQYF. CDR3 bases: TGTGCCAGCAGCGTAGAAGGGGGCAGGTATACGCAGTATTTT. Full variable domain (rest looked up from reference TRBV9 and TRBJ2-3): DSGVTQTPKHLITATGQRVTLRCSPRSGDLSVYWYQQSLDQGLQFLIQYYNGEERAKGNILERFSAQQFPDLHSELNLSSLELGDSALYFCASSVEGGRYTQYFGPGTRLTVL.

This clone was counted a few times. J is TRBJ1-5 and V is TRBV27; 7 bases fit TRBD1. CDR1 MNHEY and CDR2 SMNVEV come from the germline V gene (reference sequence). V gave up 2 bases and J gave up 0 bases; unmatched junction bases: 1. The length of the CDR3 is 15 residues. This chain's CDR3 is CASSLEGASNQPQHF. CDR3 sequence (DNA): TGTGCCAGCAGTTTAGAGGGGGCTAGCAATCAGCCCCAGCATTTT.

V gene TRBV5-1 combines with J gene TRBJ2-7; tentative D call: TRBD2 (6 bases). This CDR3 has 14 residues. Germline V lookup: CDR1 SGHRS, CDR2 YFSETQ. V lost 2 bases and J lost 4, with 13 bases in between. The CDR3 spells CASSLRGSAYEQYF. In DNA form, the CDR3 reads TGCGCCAGCAGCTTACGGGGGAGCGCGTACGAGCAGTACTTC.

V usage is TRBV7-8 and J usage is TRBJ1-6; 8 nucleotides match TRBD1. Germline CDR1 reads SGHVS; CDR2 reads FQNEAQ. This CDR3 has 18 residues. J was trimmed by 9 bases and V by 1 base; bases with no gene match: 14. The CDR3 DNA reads TGTGCCAGCAGCTTAGGGAGGAGGACAGGGACCTCGGCTTCACCCCTCCACTTT. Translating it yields CASSLGRRTGTSASPLHF. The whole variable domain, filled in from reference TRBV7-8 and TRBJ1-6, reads GAGVSQSPRYKVAKRGQDVALRCDPISGHVSLFWYQQALGQGPEFLTYFQNEAQLDKSGLPSDRFFAERPEGSVSTLKIQRTQQEDSAVYLCASSLGRRTGTSASPLHFGNGTRLTVT.

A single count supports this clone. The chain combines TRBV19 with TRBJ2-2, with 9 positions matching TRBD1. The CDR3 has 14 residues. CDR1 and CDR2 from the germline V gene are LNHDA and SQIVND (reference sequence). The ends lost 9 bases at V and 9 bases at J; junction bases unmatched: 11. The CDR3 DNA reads TGTGCCAGCCACGGACAGGGGCGATTGAGGGAGCTGTTTTTT. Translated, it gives CASHGQGRLRELFF.

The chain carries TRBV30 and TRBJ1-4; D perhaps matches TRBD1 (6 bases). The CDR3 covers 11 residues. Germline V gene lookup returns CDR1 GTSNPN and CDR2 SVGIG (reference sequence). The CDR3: CRGGLNEKLFF. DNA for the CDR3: TGTCGGGGGGGCCTTAATGAAAAACTGTTTTTT.

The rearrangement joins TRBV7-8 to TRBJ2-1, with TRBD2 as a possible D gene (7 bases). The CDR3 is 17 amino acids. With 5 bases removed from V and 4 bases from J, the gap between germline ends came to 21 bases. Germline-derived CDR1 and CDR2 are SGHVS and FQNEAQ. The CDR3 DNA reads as TGTGCCAGCAGCCGAGGTGGGGGGGCGGCCCGATACAATGAGCAGTTCTTC. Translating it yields CASSRGGGAARYNEQFF. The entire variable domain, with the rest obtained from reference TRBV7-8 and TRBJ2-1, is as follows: GAGVSQSPRYKVAKRGQDVALRCDPISGHVSLFWYQQALGQGPEFLTYFQNEAQLDKSGLPSDRFFAERPEGSVSTLKIQRTQQEDSAVYLCASSRGGGAARYNEQFFGPGTRLTVL.